Listed here are 20 T cell receptor beta chains from one sample, sequenced in a study of early T cells in non-severe SARS-CoV-2 infection. TCRdb reprocessed the 5' RACE reads via MiXCR and lists one record per CDR3 protein. The sample lists approximately 110,000 distinct CDR3 sequences; more than 13% were seen once. Sequences were obtained from whole blood. All receptors come from an adult who was a healthcare worker with PCR-confirmed SARS-CoV-2 infection or an uninfected control (not recorded which).

The chain combines TRBV19 with TRBJ2-3; possibly TRBD2 for D (7 bases). This CDR3 comprises 13 residues. Germline-derived CDR1 and CDR2 are LNHDA and SQIVND (reference sequence). Trimming pared 7 bases from V and 5 bases from J, leaving 13 bases between. CDR3 residues: CASNAGAGDTQYF. DNA of the CDR3: TGTGCCAGTAACGCGGGGGCGGGAGATACGCAGTATTTT.

Written as DNA, the CDR3 is TGTGCCAGCAGCTGGGGCGGGGAAAAACTGTTTTTT. It is translated as CASSWGGEKLFF. The chain has TRBV7-9 and TRBJ1-4; perhaps TRBD1 as D (5 bases). This CDR3 region has 12 residues. Germline V gene sequence: CDR1 SEHNR, CDR2 FQNEAQ (reference sequence). Trimming pared 4 bases from V and 8 bases from J, leaving 8 bases between. Full variable domain (remainder filled in from reference TRBV7-9 and TRBJ1-4): DTGVSQNPRHKITKRGQNVTFRCDPISEHNRLYWYRQTLGQGPEFLTYFQNEAQLEKSRLLSDRFSAERPKGSFSTLEIQRTEQGDSAMYLCASSWGGEKLFFGSGTQLSVL.

This clonotype was observed a few times. The chain recombines TRBV12-3 or TRBV12-4 with TRBJ1-3; weak D call: TRBD1 (5 bases). This CDR3 is built from 15 residues. V was pared by 4 bases and J by 0 bases, with 10 bases between. CDR3 coding DNA: TGTGCCAGCAGTTCAGACAGACGCTCTGGAAACACCATATATTTT. This sequence encodes CASSSDRRSGNTIYF.

This clonotype showed up just a few times. This rearrangement joins TRBV6-5 to TRBJ1-2; D is ambiguous. This CDR3 spans 11 amino acids. V was clipped by 4 bases and J by 6 bases, with 6 bases between them. Per germline, CDR1 MNHEY and CDR2 SVGAGI. In nucleotides, the CDR3 is TGTGCCAGCAGTTCCCTAGATGGCTACACCTTC. Its translation is CASSSLDGYTF.

This chain uses TRBV20-1 with TRBJ1-5, with TRBD1 matching over 7 bases. Germline V gene sequence: CDR1 DFQATT, CDR2 SNEGSKA (reference sequence). The CDR3 consists of 15 residues. V lost 0 bases, J lost 4 bases, and 6 bases stayed unmatched. The CDR3 sequence is CSARDNRGKNQPQHF. CDR3 nucleotide sequence: TGCAGTGCTAGAGATAACAGGGGAAAAAATCAGCCCCAGCATTTT.

This clonotype was counted only a few times. V and J are TRBV24-1 and TRBJ1-3, with D uncertain. This CDR3 comprises 12 residues. The ends were cut back, 7 bases at V and 4 bases at J, with 7 bases in the middle. Germline-derived CDR1 and CDR2 are KGHDR and SFDVKD. The CDR3 bases are TGTGCCACCAGAATAGAAGGAAACACCATATATTTT. This codes for CATRIEGNTIYF.

This clonotype was seen a few times. The genes are TRBV14 and TRBJ1-6; the D is unclear. CDR1 is SGHDN, CDR2 FVKESK, per germline. Deletions cut 0 bases from V and 9 bases from J, with 6 bases between. The CDR3 runs 13 residues. The CDR3 DNA reads TGTGCCAGCAGCCAAGATTCTCGTTCACCCCTCCACTTT. Encoded protein: CASSQDSRSPLHF.

This clonotype was picked up a small number of times. V gene TRBV6-5 combines with J gene TRBJ2-1; weak D call: TRBD2 (5 bases). With 6 bases removed from V and 9 bases from J, the gap between germline ends came to 24 bases. CDR3 length equals 16 residues. Per germline, CDR1 MNHEY and CDR2 SVGAGI. The CDR3 loop is CASSPWRSGRLLEQFF. The CDR3 coding sequence is TGTGCCAGCAGCCCTTGGAGGTCAGGCCGGCTTCTTGAGCAGTTCTTC.

The chain links TRBV18 to TRBJ1-4; D remains unclear. Per the germline V gene, CDR1 is KGHSH and CDR2 is LQKENI. V was shortened by 2 bases and J by 6 bases, with 10 bases between the two germline ends. CDR3 size: 14 residues. The CDR3 nucleotides read TGTGCCAGCTCACCAAGGACGGCGGATGAAAAACTGTTTTTT. Translation gives CASSPRTADEKLFF.

This clonotype is a singleton in its sample. The rearrangement joins TRBV7-2 to TRBJ2-3, with D perhaps being TRBD1 or TRBD2 (5 bases each). The germline V gene has CDR1 SGHTA and CDR2 FQGNSA. The V end was cut by 4 bases, the J end by 7 bases, with 12 bases between. CDR3 length equals 13 residues. Here the CDR3 reads CASSSGTGNTQYF. CDR3 DNA sequence: TGTGCCAGCAGCTCCGGGACGGGAAATACGCAGTATTTT. The whole variable domain, filled in from reference TRBV7-2 and TRBJ2-3, reads GAGVSQSPSNKVTEKGKDVELRCDPISGHTALYWYRQSLGQGLEFLIYFQGNSAPDKSGLPSDRFSAERTGGSVSTLTIQRTQQEDSAVYLCASSSGTGNTQYFGPGTRLTVL.

This clonotype was seen a handful of times. The gene calls are TRBV2 and TRBJ1-5; tentatively, D is TRBD1 (6 bases). Germline CDR1 reads SNHLY; CDR2 reads FYNNEI. The CDR3 covers 12 residues. V lost 8 bases and J lost 7, with 12 bases in between. The CDR3 DNA reads as TGTGCCAGCGGACAGCAAGACCAGCCCCAGCATTTT. This codes for CASGQQDQPQHF. Full variable domain (outside the CDR3, taken from reference TRBV2 and TRBJ1-5): EPEVTQTPSHQVTQMGQEVILRCVPISNHLYFYWYRQILGQKVEFLVSFYNNEISEKSEIFDDQFSVERPDGSNFTLKIRSTKLEDSAMYFCASGQQDQPQHFGDGTRLSIL.

The chain is built from TRBV29-1 and TRBJ2-5; D perhaps matches TRBD2 (7 bases). The CDR3 contains 12 residues. Germline CDR1 and CDR2: SQVTM and ANQGSEA. The germline V and J ends were trimmed by 8 bases and 4 bases, with 14 bases remaining between them. In DNA form, the CDR3 reads TGCAGCACGGGGGGCTCAAGAGAGACCCAGTACTTC. Its protein is CSTGGSRETQYF. Full variable domain (rest looked up from reference TRBV29-1 and TRBJ2-5): SAVISQKPSRDICQRGTSLTIQCQVDSQVTMMFWYRQQPGQSLTLIATANQGSEATYESGFVIDKFPISRPNLTFSTLTVSNMSPEDSSIYLCSTGGSRETQYFGPGTRLLVL.

This chain joins TRBV29-1 and TRBJ1-5; weak D call: TRBD1 (5 bases). CDR1 SQVTM and CDR2 ANQGSEA come from the germline V gene. This CDR3 has 13 residues. Trimming pared 4 bases from V and 4 bases from J, leaving 11 bases between. The CDR3 loop is CSVGGTENQPQHF. CDR3 nucleotides: TGCAGCGTTGGAGGGACGGAAAATCAGCCCCAGCATTTT.

The CDR3 spells CASSHHGEANTEAFF. The CDR3 DNA is TGTGCCAGCAGCCACCACGGGGAAGCGAACACTGAAGCTTTCTTT. The V gene is TRBV7-8, the J gene TRBJ1-1; D gene uncertain. The CDR3 is made up of 15 amino acids. V lost 5 bases and J 1 base, leaving 14 bases between the germline ends. Germline V gene sequence: CDR1 SGHVS, CDR2 FQNEAQ.

In its sample, this clonotype was seen a few times. The chain employs TRBV29-1 and TRBJ2-1; possible D gene TRBD1, 6 bases. This CDR3 contains 13 residues. V lost 6 bases to trimming and J lost 3 bases, with 12 bases between them. Germline V gene data show CDR1 as SQVTM and CDR2 as ANQGSEA. The CDR3 nucleotides are TGCAGCGTAGTCCTAGGGGGCTACAATGAGCAGTTCTTC. It specifies CSVVLGGYNEQFF.

V and J are TRBV7-9 and TRBJ2-4; D remains ambiguous. This CDR3 comprises 13 residues. The V gene's germline CDR1 is SEHNR and CDR2 FQNEAQ (reference sequence). Trimming removed 0 bases at V and 5 bases at J, with 5 bases between. The CDR3 sequence: CASSLAGQNIQYF. The CDR3 DNA reads TGTGCCAGCAGCTTAGCTGGCCAAAACATTCAGTACTTC.

This clonotype turned up a few times. The J gene is TRBJ1-1, the V gene TRBV2; D is undetermined. Between the trimmed V and J ends, which lost 7 bases and 2 bases, there was a span of 14 bases. This CDR3 is built from 14 residues. CDR1 SNHLY and CDR2 FYNNEI come from the germline V gene. The CDR3 DNA follows: TGTGCCAGCATAGTGAGGAACCGAAACACTGAAGCTTTCTTT. It is translated as CASIVRNRNTEAFF.

The chain joins TRBV30 to TRBJ1-6, with D unresolved. CDR1 is GTSNPN, CDR2 SVGIG, per germline (reference sequence). The CDR3 contains 14 residues. V was pared by 1 base and J by 4 bases, with 8 bases between. The CDR3 nucleotides are TGTGCCTGGAGTGGGAGCAGGTATAATTCACCCCTCCACTTT. This gives the protein CAWSGSRYNSPLHF.

This clonotype was recorded a few times. V is TRBV6-6 and J is TRBJ2-3; no firm D call. The V end was cut by 2 bases, the J end by 3 bases, with 12 bases between. CDR1 and CDR2 from the germline V gene are MNHNY and SVGAGI (reference sequence). The CDR3 loop spans 15 amino acids. CDR3 amino acids: CASSYPPEFTDTQYF. The CDR3 bases are TGTGCCAGCAGTTACCCTCCGGAGTTTACAGATACGCAGTATTTT.

This clonotype was seen only a few times. The rearrangement uses TRBV5-1 and TRBJ2-5; no clear D gene. V was shortened by 3 bases and J by 5 bases, with 20 bases between the two germline ends. CDR1 and CDR2 (germline): SGHRS, YFSETQ. CDR3 length: 16 residues. CDR3 in amino acids: CASSSEPPGAMETQYF. In DNA, the CDR3 is TGCGCCAGCAGCTCTGAACCCCCCGGAGCGATGGAGACCCAGTACTTC.